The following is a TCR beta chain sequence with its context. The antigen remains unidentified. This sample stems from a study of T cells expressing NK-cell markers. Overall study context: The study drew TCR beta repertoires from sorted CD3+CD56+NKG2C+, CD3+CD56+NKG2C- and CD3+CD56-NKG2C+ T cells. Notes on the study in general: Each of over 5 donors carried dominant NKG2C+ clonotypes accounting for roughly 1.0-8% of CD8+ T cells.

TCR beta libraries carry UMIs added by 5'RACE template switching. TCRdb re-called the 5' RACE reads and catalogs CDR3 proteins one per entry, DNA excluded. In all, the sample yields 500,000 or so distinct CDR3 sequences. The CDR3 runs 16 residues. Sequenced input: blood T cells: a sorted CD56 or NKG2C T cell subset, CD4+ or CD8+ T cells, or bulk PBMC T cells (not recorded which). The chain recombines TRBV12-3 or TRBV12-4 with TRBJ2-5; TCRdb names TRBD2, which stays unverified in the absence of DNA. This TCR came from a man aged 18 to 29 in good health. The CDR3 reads CASSPRGSGYQETQYF.